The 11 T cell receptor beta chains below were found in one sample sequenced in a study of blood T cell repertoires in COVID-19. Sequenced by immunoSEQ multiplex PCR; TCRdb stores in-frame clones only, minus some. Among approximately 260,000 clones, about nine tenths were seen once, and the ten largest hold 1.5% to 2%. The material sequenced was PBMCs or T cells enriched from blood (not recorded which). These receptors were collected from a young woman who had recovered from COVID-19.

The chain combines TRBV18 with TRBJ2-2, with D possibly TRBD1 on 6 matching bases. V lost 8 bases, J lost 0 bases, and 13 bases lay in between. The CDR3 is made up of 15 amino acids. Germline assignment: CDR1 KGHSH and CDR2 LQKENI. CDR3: CASRPGHTNTGELFF. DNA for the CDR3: TGTGCCAGCCGACCGGGACACACGAACACCGGGGAGCTGTTTTTT.

The CDR3 loop is CATSDSPYRVGANVLTF. DNA for the CDR3: TGTGCCACCAGTGATTCCCCTTACAGGGTTGGGGCCAACGTCCTGACTTTC. The chain recombines TRBV24-1 with TRBJ2-6; D might be TRBD1 (6 bases). This CDR3 region has 17 residues. V was cut by 2 bases and J by 3 bases, with 13 bases left in between. The germline V gene has CDR1 KGHDR and CDR2 SFDVKD.

The CDR3 DNA reads TGTGCCAGTCCGGCAGGGCTTTTAATGAACACTGAAGCTTTCTTT. Its protein is CASPAGLLMNTEAFF. V gene TRBV19 combines with J gene TRBJ1-1; possible D gene TRBD1, 5 bases. V was clipped by 8 bases and J by 0 bases, with 16 bases between them. This CDR3 spans 15 amino acids. CDR1 LNHDA and CDR2 SQIVND come from the germline V gene (reference sequence). Based on the CDR3 plus reference TRBV19 and TRBJ1-1, the full variable domain is DGGITQSPKYLFRKEGQNVTLSCEQNLNHDAMYWYRQDPGQGLRLIYYSQIVNDFQKGDIAEGYSVSREKKESFPLTVTSAQKNPTAFYLCASPAGLLMNTEAFFGQGTRLTVV.

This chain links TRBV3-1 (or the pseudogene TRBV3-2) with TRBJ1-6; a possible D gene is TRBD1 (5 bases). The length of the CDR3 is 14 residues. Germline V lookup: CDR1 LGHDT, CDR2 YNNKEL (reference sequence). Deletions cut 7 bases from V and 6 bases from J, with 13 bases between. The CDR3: CASTQAGGNSPLHF. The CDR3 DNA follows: TGTGCCAGCACCCAGGCCGGGGGTAATTCACCCCTCCACTTT.

DNA of the CDR3: TGCGCCAGCAGCACTGACAGGGCAGCTGGAAACACCATATATTTT. Protein product: CASSTDRAAGNTIYF. V usage is TRBV5-1 and J usage is TRBJ1-3; TRBD1 agrees at 7 bases. CDR3 size: 15 residues. The germline V gene encodes CDR1 SGHRS and CDR2 YFSETQ. Germline trimming cut 4 bases from V and 2 bases from J; bases unmatched to any gene: 6.

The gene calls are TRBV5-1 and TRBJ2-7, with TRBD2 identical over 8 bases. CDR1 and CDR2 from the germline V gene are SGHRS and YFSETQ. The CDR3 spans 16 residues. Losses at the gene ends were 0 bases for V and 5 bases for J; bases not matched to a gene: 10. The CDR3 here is CASSLAIAGYPDEQYF. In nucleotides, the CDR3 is TGCGCCAGCAGCTTGGCCATAGCGGGGTATCCGGACGAGCAGTACTTC.

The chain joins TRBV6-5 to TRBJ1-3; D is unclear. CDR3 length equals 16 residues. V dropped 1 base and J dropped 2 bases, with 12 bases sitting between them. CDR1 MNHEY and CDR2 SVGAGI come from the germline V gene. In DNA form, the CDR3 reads TGTGCCAGCAGTTACTTCTCACCAGGTGCTGGAAACACCATATATTTT. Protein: CASSYFSPGAGNTIYF.

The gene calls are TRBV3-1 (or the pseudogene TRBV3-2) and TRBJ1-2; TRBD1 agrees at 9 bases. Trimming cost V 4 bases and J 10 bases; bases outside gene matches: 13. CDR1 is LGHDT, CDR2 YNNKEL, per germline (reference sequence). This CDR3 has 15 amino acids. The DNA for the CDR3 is TGTGCCAGCAGCCCATCCTCGGGACAGGGCCTCGCCTACACCTTC. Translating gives CASSPSSGQGLAYTF.

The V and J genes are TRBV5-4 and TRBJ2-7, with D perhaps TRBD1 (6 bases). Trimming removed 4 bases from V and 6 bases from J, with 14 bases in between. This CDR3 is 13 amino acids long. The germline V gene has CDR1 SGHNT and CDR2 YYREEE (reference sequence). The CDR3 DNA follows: TGTGCCAGCAGCCTTTGGCAGGGGCTCGAGCAGTACTTC. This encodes CASSLWQGLEQYF.

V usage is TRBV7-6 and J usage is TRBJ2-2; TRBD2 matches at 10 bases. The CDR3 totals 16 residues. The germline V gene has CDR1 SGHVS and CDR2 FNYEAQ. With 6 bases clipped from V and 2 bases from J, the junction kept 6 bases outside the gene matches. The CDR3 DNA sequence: TGTGCCAGCAGTTTGCTAGCGGGGGAAAACACCGGGGAGCTGTTTTTT. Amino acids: CASSLLAGENTGELFF.

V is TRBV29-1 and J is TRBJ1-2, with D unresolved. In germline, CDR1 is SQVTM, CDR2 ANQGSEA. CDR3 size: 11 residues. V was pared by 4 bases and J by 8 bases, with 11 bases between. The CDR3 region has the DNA TGCAGCGTTGGGCAGGCTCAGGGCTACACCTTC. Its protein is CSVGQAQGYTF.